Reported below is one T cell receptor beta chain. This clonotype was observed once. The clone's antigen remains unknown. There are no base qualities to consult, and no much larger clone falls within one base. On its own, one read is weak support. This entry comes from a study of CD8 T cells in ankylosing spondylitis (TCRdb year 2017). Looking at the study overall: The study profiled T cell receptor beta repertoires in healthy donors and ankylosing spondylitis patients to find disease-linked TCR variants. The whole study cohort included over a hundred healthy donors and 25 ankylosing spondylitis patients. Samples of peripheral blood were taken, and for ankylosing spondylitis patients, synovial fluid was collected as well.

V sheds 8 bases and J sheds 14 bases, leaving 9 bases between their ends. The CDR3 holds 8 amino acids from the cysteine to the phenylalanine. The DNA shown is the 24-base CDR3, in frame from base 1. The germline V gene provides CDR1 MDHEN and CDR2 SYDVKM. Sequencing took place on an Illumina HiSeq 2500. TCR beta libraries were prepared by quantitative 5'-RACE with molecular barcodes. Per the source publication's procedure: Disease-linked TCR variants were identified with a new computational method built on a probabilistic model of VDJ rearrangement. The public reads were quality trimmed at Q25 with fastp and then assembled into clones with MiXCR by TCRdb, keeping productive beta chains. Rows with one shared CDR3 protein collapse into an entry with the most common genes and DNA. It is TCRdb's table, rather than the study itself, that gives the V and J calls and clone size. For this sample the table gives approximately 300,000 distinct CDR3 sequences, of which roughly 20% were detected only once. The leading ten clones occupy roughly 3.6% of the sample.

What the research found in general, with its limitations: Significant enrichment of the disease-linked clones was reported in matched synovial fluid samples from ankylosing spondylitis patients. Some motif variants were previously reported in synovial fluid and blood of reactive arthritis patients, suggesting common disease-initiation mechanisms. Blood from ankylosing spondylitis patients appeared to be characterized by a TCR beta motif composed of 7 to 9 highly homologous amino acid variants. In peripheral blood, the disease-linked clones were found at relatively low frequencies and had a CD8+ phenotype.

Material for sequencing was blood, either unsorted or a sorted T cell fraction (not recorded which). The TCR comes from a female donor with ankylosing spondylitis or in good health (not recorded which). Recombination joined TRBV28 with TRBJ1-2; no D gene call is confident. The CDR3 in this case is CASEDLTF. The DNA reads as follows: TGTGCCAGCGAAGACCTAACCTTC.